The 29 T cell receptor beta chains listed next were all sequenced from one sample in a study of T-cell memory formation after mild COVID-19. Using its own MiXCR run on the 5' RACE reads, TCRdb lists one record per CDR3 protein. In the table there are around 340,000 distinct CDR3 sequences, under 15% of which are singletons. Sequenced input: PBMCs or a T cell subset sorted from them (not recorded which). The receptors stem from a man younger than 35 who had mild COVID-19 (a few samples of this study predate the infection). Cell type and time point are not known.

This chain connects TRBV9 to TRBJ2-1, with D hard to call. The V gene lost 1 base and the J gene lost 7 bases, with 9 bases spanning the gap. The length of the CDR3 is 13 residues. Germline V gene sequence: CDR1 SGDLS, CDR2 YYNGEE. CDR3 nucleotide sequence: TGTGCCAGCAGCGTAACGGATGGAAATGAGCAGTTCTTC. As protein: CASSVTDGNEQFF.

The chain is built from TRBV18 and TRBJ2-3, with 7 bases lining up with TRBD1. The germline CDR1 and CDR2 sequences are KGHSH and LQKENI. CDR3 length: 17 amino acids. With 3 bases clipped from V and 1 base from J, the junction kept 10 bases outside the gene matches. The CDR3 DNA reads TGTGCCAGCTCACCTAGAAACCAAGGACAGGGCACAGATACGCAGTATTTT. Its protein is CASSPRNQGQGTDTQYF.

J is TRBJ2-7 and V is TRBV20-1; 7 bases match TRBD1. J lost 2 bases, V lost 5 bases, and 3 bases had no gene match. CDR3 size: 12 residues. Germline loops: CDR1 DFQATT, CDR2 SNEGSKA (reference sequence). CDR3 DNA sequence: TGCAGTGCTCTCGGGACAGCCTACGAGCAGTACTTC. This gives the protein CSALGTAYEQYF.

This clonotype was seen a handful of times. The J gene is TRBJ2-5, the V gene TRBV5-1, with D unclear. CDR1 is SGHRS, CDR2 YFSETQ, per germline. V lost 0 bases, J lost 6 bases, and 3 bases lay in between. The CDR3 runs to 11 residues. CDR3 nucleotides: TGCGCCAGCAGCTTGGATCAGACCCAGTACTTC. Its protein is CASSLDQTQYF.

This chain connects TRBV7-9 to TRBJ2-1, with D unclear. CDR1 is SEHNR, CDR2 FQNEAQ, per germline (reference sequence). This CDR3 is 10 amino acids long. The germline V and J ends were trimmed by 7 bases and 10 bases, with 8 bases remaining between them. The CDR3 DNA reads TGTGCCAGCAAACGGGTAGAGCAGTTCTTC. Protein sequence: CASKRVEQFF.

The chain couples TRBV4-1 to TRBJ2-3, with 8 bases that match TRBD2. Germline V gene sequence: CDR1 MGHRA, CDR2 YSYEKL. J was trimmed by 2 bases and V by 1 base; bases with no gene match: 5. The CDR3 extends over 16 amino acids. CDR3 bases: TGCGCCAGCAGCCAAGTCGAGCGGGGGCCCACAGATACGCAGTATTTT. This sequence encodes CASSQVERGPTDTQYF.

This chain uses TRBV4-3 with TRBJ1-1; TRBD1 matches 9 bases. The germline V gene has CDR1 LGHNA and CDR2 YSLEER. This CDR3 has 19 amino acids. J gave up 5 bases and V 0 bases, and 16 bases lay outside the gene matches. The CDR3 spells CASSQDWGDRENRETEAFF. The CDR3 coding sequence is TGCGCCAGCAGCCAAGATTGGGGGGACAGGGAGAACAGGGAAACTGAAGCTTTCTTT.

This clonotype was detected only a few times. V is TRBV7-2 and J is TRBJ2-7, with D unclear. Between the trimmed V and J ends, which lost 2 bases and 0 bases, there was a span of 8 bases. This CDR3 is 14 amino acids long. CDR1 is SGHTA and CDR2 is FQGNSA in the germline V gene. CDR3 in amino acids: CASSLMWDSYEQYF. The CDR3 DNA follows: TGTGCCAGCAGCTTAATGTGGGACTCCTACGAGCAGTACTTC. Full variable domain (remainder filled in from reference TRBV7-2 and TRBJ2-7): GAGVSQSPSNKVTEKGKDVELRCDPISGHTALYWYRQSLGQGLEFLIYFQGNSAPDKSGLPSDRFSAERTGGSVSTLTIQRTQQEDSAVYLCASSLMWDSYEQYFGPGTRLTVT.

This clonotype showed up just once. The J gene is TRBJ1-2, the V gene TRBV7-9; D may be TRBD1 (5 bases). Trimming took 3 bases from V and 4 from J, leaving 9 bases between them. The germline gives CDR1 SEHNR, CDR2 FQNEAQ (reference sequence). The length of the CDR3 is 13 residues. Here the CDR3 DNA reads TGTGCCAGCAGCTTGTTAGGGACCTATGGCTACACCTTC. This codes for CASSLLGTYGYTF.

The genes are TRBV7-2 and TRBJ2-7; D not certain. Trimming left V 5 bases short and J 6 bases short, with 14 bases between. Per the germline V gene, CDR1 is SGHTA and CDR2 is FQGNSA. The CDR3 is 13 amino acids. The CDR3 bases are TGTGCCAGCAGCCCGGAGTTGGCCGGCGAGCAGTACTTC. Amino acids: CASSPELAGEQYF.

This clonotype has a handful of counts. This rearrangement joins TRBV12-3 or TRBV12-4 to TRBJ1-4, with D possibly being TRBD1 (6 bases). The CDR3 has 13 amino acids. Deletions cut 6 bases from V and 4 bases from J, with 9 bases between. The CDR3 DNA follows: TGTGCCAGCAGGTACAGGGTTAATGAAAAACTGTTTTTT. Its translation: CASRYRVNEKLFF.

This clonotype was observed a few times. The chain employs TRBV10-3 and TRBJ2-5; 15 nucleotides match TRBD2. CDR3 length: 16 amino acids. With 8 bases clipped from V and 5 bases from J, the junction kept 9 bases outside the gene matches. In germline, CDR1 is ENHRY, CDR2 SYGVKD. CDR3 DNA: TGTGCCATCGCCGGGACTAGCGGGGGGTTAGGGGAGACCCAGTACTTC. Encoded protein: CAIAGTSGGLGETQYF.

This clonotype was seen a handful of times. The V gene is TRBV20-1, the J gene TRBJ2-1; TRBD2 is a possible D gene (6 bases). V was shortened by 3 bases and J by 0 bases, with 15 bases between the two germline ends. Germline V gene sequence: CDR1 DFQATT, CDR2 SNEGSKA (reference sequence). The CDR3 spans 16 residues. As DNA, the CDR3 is TGCAGTGCTAGGGCACGGGGGACTGGCTCCTACAATGAGCAGTTCTTC. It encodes CSARARGTGSYNEQFF.

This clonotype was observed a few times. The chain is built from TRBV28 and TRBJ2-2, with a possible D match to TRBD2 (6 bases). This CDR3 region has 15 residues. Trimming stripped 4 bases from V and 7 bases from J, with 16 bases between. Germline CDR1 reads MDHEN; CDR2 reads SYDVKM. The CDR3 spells CASSWRGRLDGELFF. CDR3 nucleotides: TGTGCCAGCAGTTGGAGGGGACGGTTGGACGGGGAGCTGTTTTTT.

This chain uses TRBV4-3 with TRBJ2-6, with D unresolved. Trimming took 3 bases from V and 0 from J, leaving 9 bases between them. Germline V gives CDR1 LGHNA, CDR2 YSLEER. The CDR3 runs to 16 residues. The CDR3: CASSHHSSSGANVLTF. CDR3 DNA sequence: TGCGCCAGCAGCCACCACTCGAGCTCTGGGGCCAACGTCCTGACTTTC.

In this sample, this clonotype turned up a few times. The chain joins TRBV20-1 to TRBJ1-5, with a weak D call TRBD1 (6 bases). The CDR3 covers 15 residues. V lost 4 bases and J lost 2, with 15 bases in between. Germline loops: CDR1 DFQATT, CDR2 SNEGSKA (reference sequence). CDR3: CSAIEPRTGNQPQHF. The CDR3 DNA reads TGCAGTGCTATAGAACCCCGGACAGGCAATCAGCCCCAGCATTTT.

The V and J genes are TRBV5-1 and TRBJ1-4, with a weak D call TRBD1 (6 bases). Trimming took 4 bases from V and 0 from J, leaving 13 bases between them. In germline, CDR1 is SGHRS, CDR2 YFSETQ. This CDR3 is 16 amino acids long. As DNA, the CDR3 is TGCGCCAGCAGCCCTGACAGGATCGCAACTAATGAAAAACTGTTTTTT. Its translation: CASSPDRIATNEKLFF.

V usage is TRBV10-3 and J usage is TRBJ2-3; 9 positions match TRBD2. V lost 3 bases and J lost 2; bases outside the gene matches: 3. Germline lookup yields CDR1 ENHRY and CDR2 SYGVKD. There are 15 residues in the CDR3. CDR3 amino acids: CAISDPSGDTDTQYF. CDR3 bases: TGTGCCATCAGTGACCCTAGCGGGGACACAGATACGCAGTATTTT.

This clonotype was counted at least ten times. CDR3 sequence (DNA): TGCGCCAGCAGCGGCGTCCCGGGTGGCTACACCTTC. Its protein is CASSGVPGGYTF. The chain employs TRBV5-1 and TRBJ1-2, with D unclear. The germline V gene encodes CDR1 SGHRS and CDR2 YFSETQ. With 4 bases removed from V and 7 bases from J, the gap between germline ends came to 11 bases. This CDR3 is 12 amino acids long.

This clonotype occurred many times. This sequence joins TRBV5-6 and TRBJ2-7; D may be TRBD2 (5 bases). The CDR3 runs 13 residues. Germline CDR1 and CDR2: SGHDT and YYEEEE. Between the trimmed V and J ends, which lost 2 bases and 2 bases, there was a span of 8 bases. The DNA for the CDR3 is TGTGCCAGCAGCTTAACCGGGACCTACGAGCAGTACTTC. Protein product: CASSLTGTYEQYF.

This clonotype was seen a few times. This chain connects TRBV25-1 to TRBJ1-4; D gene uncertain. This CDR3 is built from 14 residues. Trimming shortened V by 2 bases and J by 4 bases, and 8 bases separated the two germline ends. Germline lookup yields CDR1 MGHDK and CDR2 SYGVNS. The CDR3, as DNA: TGTGCCAGCAGTGAAACAGAGGTTAATGAAAAACTGTTTTTT. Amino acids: CASSETEVNEKLFF.

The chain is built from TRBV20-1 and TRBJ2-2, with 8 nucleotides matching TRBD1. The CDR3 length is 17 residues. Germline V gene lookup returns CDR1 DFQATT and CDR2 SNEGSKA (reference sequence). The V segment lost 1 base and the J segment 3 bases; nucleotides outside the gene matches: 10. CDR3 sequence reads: CSARGTLDRVYTGELFF. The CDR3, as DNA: TGCAGTGCTAGAGGAACCTTGGACAGGGTGTACACCGGGGAGCTGTTTTTT.

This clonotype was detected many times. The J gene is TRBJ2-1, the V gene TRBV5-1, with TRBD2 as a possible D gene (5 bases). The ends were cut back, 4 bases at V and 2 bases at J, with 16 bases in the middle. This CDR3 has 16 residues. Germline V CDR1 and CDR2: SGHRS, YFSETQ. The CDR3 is CASSPRTEAPYNEQFF. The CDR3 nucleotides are TGCGCCAGCAGCCCTCGGACGGAGGCCCCCTACAATGAGCAGTTCTTC.

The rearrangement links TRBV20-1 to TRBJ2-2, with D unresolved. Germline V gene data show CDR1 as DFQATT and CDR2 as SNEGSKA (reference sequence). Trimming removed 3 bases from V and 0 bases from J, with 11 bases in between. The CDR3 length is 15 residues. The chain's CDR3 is CSASVGASNTGELFF. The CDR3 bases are TGCAGTGCTAGCGTTGGAGCATCGAACACCGGGGAGCTGTTTTTT.

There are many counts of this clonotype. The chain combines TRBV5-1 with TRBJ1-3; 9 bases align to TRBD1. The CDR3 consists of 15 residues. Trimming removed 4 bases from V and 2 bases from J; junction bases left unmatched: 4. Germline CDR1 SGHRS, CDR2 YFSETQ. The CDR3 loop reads CASSQGQGAGNTIYF. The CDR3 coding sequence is TGCGCCAGCAGCCAGGGACAGGGAGCTGGAAACACCATATATTTT.

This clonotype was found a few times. The DNA for the CDR3 is TGTGCCAGCAGCTTGCTCTTGGGGGATAAGGCGGACGAGCAGTACGTC. Its translation: CASSLLLGDKADEQYV. The gene calls are TRBV5-6 and TRBJ2-7; D may correspond to TRBD1 or TRBD2 (5 bases each). CDR1 is SGHDT, CDR2 YYEEEE, per germline. The CDR3 consists of 16 residues. Trimming cost V 1 base and J 5 bases, with 19 bases left between them.

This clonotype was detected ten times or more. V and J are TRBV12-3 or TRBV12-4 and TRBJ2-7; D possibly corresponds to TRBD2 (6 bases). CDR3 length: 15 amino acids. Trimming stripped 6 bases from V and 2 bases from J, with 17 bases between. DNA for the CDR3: TGTGCCAGCAGCACGGGAGTGGGGAACACCTACGAGCAGTACTTC. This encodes CASSTGVGNTYEQYF.

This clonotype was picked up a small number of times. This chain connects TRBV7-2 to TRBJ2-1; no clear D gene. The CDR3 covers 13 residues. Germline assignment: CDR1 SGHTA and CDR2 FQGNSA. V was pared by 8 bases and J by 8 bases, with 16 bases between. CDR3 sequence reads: CASGPDPSDEQFF. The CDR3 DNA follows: TGTGCCAGCGGCCCGGATCCGTCGGATGAGCAGTTCTTC.

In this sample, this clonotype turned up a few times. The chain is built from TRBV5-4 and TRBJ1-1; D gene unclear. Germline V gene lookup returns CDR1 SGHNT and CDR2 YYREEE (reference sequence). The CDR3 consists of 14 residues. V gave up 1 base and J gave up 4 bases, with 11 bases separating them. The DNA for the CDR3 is TGTGCCAGCAGCTTGTCGCAGCGGCCCACTGAAGCTTTCTTT. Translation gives CASSLSQRPTEAFF.